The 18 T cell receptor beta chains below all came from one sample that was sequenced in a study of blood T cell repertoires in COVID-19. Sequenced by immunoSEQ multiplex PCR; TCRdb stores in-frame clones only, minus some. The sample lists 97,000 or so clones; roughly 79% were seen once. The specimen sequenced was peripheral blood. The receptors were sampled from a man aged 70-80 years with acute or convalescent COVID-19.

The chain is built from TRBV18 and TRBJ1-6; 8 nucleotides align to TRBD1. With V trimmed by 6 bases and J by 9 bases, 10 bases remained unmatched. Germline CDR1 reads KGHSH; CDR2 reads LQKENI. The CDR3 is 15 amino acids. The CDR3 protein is CASSQRGTGISPLHF. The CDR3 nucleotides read TGTGCCAGCTCCCAAAGGGGGACAGGAATTTCACCCCTCCACTTT.

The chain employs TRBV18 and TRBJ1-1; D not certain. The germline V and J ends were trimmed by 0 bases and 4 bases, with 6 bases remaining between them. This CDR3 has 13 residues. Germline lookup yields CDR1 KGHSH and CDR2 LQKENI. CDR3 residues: CASSPPSSTEAFF. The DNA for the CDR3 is TGTGCCAGCTCACCACCTTCGAGCACTGAAGCTTTCTTT.

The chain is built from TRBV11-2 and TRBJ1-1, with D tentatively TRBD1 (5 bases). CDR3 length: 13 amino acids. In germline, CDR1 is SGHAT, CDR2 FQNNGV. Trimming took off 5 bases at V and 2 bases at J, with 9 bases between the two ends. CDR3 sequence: CASSTGGNTEAFF. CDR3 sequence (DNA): TGTGCCAGCAGCACCGGGGGTAACACTGAAGCTTTCTTT.

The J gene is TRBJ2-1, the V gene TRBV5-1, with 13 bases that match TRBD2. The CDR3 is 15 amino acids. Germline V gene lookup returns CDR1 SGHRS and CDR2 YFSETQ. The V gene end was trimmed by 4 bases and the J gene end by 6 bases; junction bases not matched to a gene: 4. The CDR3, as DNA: TGCGCCAGCAGCATGGGACTAGCGGGGCGCAATGAGCAGTTCTTC. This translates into CASSMGLAGRNEQFF.

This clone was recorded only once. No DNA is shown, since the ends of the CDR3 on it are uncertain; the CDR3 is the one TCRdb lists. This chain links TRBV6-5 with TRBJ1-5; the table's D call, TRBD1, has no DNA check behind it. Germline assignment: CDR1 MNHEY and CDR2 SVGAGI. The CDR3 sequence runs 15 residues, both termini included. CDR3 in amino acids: CASSTSTGGNQPQHF.

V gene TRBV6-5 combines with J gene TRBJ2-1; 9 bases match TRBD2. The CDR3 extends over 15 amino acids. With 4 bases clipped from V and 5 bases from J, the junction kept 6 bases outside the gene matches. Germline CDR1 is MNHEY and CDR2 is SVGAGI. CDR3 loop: CASSLAGVINNEQFF. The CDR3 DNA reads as TGTGCCAGCAGTTTAGCGGGAGTCATTAACAATGAGCAGTTCTTC.

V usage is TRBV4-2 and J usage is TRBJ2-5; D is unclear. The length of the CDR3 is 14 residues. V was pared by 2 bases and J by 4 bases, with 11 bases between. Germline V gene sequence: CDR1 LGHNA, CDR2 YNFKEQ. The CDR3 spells CASSQPYPGETQYF. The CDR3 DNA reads TGTGCCAGCAGCCAACCCTACCCGGGAGAGACCCAGTACTTC.

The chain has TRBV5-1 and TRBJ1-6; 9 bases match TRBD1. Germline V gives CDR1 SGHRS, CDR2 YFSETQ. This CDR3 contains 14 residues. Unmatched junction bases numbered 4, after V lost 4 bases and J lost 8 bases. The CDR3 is CASSPGQGYSPLHF. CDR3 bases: TGCGCCAGCAGCCCGGGACAGGGTTATTCACCCCTCCACTTT.

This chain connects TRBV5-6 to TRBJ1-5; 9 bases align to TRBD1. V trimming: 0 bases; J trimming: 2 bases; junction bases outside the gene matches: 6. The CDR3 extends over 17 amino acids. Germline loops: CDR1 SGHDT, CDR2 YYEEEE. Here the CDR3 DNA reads TGTGCCAGCAGCTTGGATGAGGGACAGGGAGGCAATCAGCCCCAGCATTTT. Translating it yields CASSLDEGQGGNQPQHF.

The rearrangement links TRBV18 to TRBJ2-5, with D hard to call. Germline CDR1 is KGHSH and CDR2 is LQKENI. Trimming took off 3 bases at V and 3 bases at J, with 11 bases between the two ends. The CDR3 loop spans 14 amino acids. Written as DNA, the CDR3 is TGTGCCAGCTCACCCGAATACTTGGAAGAGACCCAGTACTTC. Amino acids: CASSPEYLEETQYF.

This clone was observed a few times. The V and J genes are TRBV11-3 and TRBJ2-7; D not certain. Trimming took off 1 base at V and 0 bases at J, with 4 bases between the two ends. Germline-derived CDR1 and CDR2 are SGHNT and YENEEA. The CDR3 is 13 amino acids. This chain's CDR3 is CASSLGSSYEQYF. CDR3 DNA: TGTGCCAGCAGCTTAGGGAGCTCCTACGAGCAGTACTTC.

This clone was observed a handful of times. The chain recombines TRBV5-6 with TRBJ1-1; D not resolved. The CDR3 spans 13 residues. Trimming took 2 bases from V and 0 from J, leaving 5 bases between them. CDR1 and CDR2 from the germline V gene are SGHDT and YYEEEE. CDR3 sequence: CASSLIMNTEAFF. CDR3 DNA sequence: TGTGCCAGCAGCTTAATCATGAACACTGAAGCTTTCTTT.

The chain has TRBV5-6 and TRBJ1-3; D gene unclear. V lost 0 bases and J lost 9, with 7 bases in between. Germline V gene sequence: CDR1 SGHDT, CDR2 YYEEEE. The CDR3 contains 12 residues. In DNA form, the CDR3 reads TGTGCCAGCAGCTTGGGTGGAGGCACCATATATTTT. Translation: CASSLGGGTIYF.

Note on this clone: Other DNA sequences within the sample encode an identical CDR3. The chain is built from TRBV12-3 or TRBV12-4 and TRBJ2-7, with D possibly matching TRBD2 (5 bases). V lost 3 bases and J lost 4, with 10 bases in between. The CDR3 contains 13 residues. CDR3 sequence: CASSFGWTYEQYF. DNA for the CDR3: TGTGCCAGCAGTTTCGGGTGGACTTACGAGCAGTACTTC.

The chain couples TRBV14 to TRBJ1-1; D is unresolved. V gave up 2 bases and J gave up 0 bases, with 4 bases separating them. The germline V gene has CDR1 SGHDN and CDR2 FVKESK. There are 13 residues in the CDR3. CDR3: CASSQFMNTEAFF. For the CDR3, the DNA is TGTGCCAGCAGCCAATTTATGAACACTGAAGCTTTCTTT.

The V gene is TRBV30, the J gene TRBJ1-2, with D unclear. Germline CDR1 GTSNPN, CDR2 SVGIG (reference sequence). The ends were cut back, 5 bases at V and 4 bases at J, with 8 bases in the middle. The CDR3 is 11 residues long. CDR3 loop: CAWEQFYGYTF. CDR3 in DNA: TGTGCCTGGGAGCAATTCTATGGCTACACCTTC.

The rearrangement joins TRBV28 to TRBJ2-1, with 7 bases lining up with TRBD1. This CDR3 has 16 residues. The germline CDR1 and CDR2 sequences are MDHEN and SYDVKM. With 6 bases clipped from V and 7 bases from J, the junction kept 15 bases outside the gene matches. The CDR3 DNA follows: TGTGCCAGCAGCACTATGGGGCAGGGGGTACCGAATGAGCAGTTCTTC. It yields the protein CASSTMGQGVPNEQFF.

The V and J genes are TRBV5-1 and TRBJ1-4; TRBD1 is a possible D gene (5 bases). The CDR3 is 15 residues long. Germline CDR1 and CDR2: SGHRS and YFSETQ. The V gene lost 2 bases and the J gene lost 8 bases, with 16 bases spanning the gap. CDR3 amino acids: CASSFRGGDVEKLFF. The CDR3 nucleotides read TGCGCCAGCAGCTTCCGTGGAGGGGATGTAGAAAAACTGTTTTTT.